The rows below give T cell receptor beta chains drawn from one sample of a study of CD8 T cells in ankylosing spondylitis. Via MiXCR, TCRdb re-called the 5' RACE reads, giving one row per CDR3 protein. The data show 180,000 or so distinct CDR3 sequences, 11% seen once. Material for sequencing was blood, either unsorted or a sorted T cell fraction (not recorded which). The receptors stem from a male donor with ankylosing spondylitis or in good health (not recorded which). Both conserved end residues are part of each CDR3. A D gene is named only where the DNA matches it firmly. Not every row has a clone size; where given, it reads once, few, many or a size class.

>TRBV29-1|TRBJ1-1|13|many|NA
TGCAGCTCCTTGGCAGGAGAGAACACTGAAGCTTTCTTT
CSSLAGENTEAFF
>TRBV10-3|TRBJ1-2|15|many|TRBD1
TGTGCCATCAGTGAGTCGACAGGGCCGAACTATGGCTACACCTTC
CAISESTGPNYGYTF
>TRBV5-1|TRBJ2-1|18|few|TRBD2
TGCGCCAGCAGCTTGTACCGAGGGATTAGCGGGAGGGCCAATGAGCAGTTCTTC
CASSLYRGISGRANEQFF
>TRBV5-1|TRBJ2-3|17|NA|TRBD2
TGCGCCAGCAGCTTGGGTCGGGGGGGCTTCGGTGGAGATACGCAGTATTTT
CASSLGRGGFGGDTQYF
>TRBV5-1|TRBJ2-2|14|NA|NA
TGCGCCAGCAAGGAGGAGGGGGACACCGGGGAGCTGTTTTTT
CASKEEGDTGELFF
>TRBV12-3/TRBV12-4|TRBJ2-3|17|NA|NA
TGTGCCAGCGCGATAAGTTCTGGACAGCGATCTACAGATACGCAGTATTTT
CASAISSGQRSTDTQYF
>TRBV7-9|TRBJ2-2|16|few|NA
TGTGCCAGCAGCTTAGCGCGAGGGAAAGGCACCGGGGAGCTGTTTTTT
CASSLARGKGTGELFF
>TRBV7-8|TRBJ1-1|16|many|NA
TGTGCCAGCAGCTCATTAACGGGACAACTGAACACTGAAGCTTTCTTT
CASSSLTGQLNTEAFF
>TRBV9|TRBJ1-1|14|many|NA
TGTGCCAGCAGCGTAGTTGCGATGAACACTGAAGCTTTCTTT
CASSVVAMNTEAFF
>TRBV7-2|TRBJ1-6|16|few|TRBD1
TGTGCCAGCAGTCCCGGACAGGGGTTAAGAAATTCACCCCTCCACTTT
CASSPGQGLRNSPLHF
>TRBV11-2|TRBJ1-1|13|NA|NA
TGTGCCAGCAGCTTAGGGAACCCCATTGAAGCTTTCTTT
CASSLGNPIEAFF
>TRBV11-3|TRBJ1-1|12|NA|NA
TGTGCCAGCAGTTCGGACTTGTCTGAAGCTTTCTTT
CASSSDLSEAFF
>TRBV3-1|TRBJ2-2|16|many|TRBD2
TGTGCCAGCAGCCAAGAGGGGACTACCCGACCCGGGGAGCTGTTTTTT
CASSQEGTTRPGELFF
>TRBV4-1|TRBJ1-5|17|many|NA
TGCGCCAGCAGCCAAGATGGTATGGGGGGGCTTTATCAGCCCCAGCATTTT
CASSQDGMGGLYQPQHF
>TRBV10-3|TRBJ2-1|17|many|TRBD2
TGTGCCATCAGTGGCCGGGACTCACTAGCGGGTATCAATGAGCAGTTCTTC
CAISGRDSLAGINEQFF
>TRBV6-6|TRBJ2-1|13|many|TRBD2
TGTGCCATTCGGGGGGGCCCACGAAGTGAGCAGTTCTTC
CAIRGGPRSEQFF
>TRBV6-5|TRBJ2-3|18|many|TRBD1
TGTGCCAGCAGTTACTCGATTGGTACAGGGGGGAGTCCAGATACGCAGTATTTT
CASSYSIGTGGSPDTQYF
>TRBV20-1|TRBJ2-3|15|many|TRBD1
TGCAGTGCTATCAGGACAGGGGGCGTAACAGATACGCAGTATTTT
CSAIRTGGVTDTQYF
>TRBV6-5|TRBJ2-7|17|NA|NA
TGTGCCAGCAGTCACTCACATGGGACGTTTAGCTCCTACGAGCAGTACTTC
CASSHSHGTFSSYEQYF
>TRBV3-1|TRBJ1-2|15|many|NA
TGTGCCAGCAGCCCGTTATACCGGGGCGGCTATGGCTACACCTTC
CASSPLYRGGYGYTF
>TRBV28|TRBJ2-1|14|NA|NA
TGTGCCAGCAGCCCACAGGACTACAACAATGAGCAGTTCTTC
CASSPQDYNNEQFF
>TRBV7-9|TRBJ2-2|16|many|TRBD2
TGTGCCAGCAGACGGAGACTAGCGGGAGAAGACGGGGAGCTGTTTTTT
CASRRRLAGEDGELFF
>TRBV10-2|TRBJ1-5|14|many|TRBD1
TGCGCCAGCAGTTCCGGACAGGGGGCCCAGCCCCAGCATTTT
CASSSGQGAQPQHF
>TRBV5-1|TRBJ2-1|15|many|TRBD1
TGCGCCAGCAGCTTAGCCGGGACAGGGGTCAATGAGCAGTTCTTC
CASSLAGTGVNEQFF
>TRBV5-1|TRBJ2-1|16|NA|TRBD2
TGCGCCAGCAGCTTGGGGCTAGCGGGGTATTACAATGAGCAGTTCTTC
CASSLGLAGYYNEQFF
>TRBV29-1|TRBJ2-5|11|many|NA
TGCAGCGCGTACGGAGGCGGGACCCAGTACTTC
CSAYGGGTQYF
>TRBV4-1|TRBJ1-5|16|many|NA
TGCGCCAGCAGCCAAGGGGGGACGGTTAGCAATCAGCCCCAGCATTTT
CASSQGGTVSNQPQHF
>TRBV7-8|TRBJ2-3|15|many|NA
TGTGCCAGCAGCTGGGAACTAGGAGGGACAGATACGCAGTATTTT
CASSWELGGTDTQYF
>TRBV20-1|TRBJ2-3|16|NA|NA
TGCAGTGCTAGAGATTTCCAGCGCGAAGGCACAGATACGCAGTATTTT
CSARDFQREGTDTQYF
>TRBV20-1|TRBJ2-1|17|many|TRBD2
TGCAGTGCTAGCGGTATTTCGACGGGAGGGGCTGAGAATGAGCAGTTCTTC
CSASGISTGGAENEQFF
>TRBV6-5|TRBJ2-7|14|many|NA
TGTGCCAGCAGTTACAGAATAGGACAGCTCGAGCAGTACTTC
CASSYRIGQLEQYF
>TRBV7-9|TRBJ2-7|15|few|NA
TGTGCCAGCAGCCGTTTGGATCGGTCGTTCGACGAGCAGTACTTC
CASSRLDRSFDEQYF
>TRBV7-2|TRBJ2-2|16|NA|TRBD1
TGTGCCAGCAGCCGAAACAGGGGGCTGGGCACCGGGGAGCTGTTTTTT
CASSRNRGLGTGELFF
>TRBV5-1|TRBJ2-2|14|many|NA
TGCGCCAGCAGCCTCGCCATAGACACCGGGGAGCTGTTTTTT
CASSLAIDTGELFF
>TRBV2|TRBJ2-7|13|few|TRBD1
TGTGCCAGCAGAGCCGGGACAGCCTACGAGCAGTACTTC
CASRAGTAYEQYF
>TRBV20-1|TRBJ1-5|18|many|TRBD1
TGCAGTGCTACAGGGGCAGGGGGAGTTATGTATAGCAATCAGCCCCAGCATTTT
CSATGAGGVMYSNQPQHF
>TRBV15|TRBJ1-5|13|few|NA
TGTGCCACCAGCGAGAGGGTAGGTCAGCCCCAGCATTTT
CATSERVGQPQHF
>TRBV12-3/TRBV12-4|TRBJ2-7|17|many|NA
TGTGCCAGCAGTTTTTTTGGGACATCCCCTAGGTCGGGCGAGCAGTACTTC
CASSFFGTSPRSGEQYF
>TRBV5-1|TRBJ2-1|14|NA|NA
TGCGCCAGCATGCGACTAACGAATAATAATGAGCAGTTCTTC
CASMRLTNNNEQFF
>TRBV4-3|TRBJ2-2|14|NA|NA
TGCGCCAGCAGCCAAGGCCAGCACACCGGGGAGCTGTTTTTT
CASSQGQHTGELFF